This T cell receptor (beta chain) was found in a study of response to subunit inactivated influenza vaccine. The CDR3 loop spans 14 amino acids. V shed 4 bases and J 6 bases; nucleotides not matched to a gene: 7. TCRdb fed the RT-PCR reads into MiXCR, producing one record per CDR3 protein. The sample consists of about 570,000 distinct CDR3 sequences, over 9% of them appearing once. The sample was also linked to a second study, of T cells expressing NK-cell markers. That work contributes: Template switching by 5'RACE with UMIs generated the TCR beta cDNA. Serological testing identified seven of the eight sequenced donors as HCMV-seropositive and one as seronegative. Restriction of the sorted population to alpha-beta TCR T cells was achieved in several experiments with an anti-gamma-delta TCR antibody. The CD3+CD56-NKG2C+ fraction of a handful of donors was also led by these clonotypes.

The TCR was taken from a man aged 50-60 years who received an inactivated influenza vaccine. The chain links TRBV12-3 or TRBV12-4 to TRBJ2-7; 9 nucleotides align to TRBD1. The specimen was PBMCs from blood, collected on the day of vaccination. The CDR3 region has the DNA TGTGCCAGCAGTTGGGGGACAGGGAACAGCGAGCAGTACTTC. It yields the protein CASSWGTGNSEQYF.